This T cell receptor beta chain was identified in a study of spatial heterogeneity in lung cancer. CDR1 is LNHDA and CDR2 is SQIVND in the germline V gene (reference sequence). This CDR3 has 16 amino acids. The trim removed 5 bases at V and 4 bases at J, leaving 9 bases unmatched. This clonotype was seen more than once but under ten times. The library protocol tagged each TCR cDNA with a unique molecular identifier. A single record per CDR3 protein comes from TCRdb applying MiXCR to the 5' RACE reads. The sample records about 120,000 distinct CDR3 sequences, more than 10% being singletons. As to time point: blood at routine non-recurrence follow-up after resection. Unsorted whole RNA from tumor, nontumor lung or frozen PBMC underwent sequencing.

The TCR originated in a male donor with early-stage non-small cell lung cancer. The rearrangement joins TRBV19 to TRBJ2-3, with 10 bases that match TRBD2. Sequencing was performed on PBMCs, taken at follow-up. CDR3 region: CASSSTRTSGADTQYF. In nucleotides, the CDR3 is TGTGCCAGTAGTTCCACTCGGACTAGCGGAGCAGATACGCAGTATTTT.